These 7 T cell receptor beta chains were all obtained from the same sample, sequenced in a study of CD4 T cells in relation to SARS-CoV-2 and coronaviruses. Repertoires were generated with immunoSEQ multiplex PCR, while TCRdb's copy carries only in-frame clones and drops some. Of tens of thousands of clones listed, around nine tenths are singletons. Sequenced sample: memory CD4+ T cells from PBMCs. These receptors all come from an adult with COVID-19.

The V call is TRBV6-2 or TRBV6-3, the J call TRBJ2-3; D is tentatively TRBD1 or TRBD2 (5 bases each). The CDR3 spans 16 residues. V lost 4 bases, J lost 1 base, and 15 bases lay in between. Looked up from germline, CDR1 is MNHEY and CDR2 is SVGEGT. The CDR3 DNA sequence: TGTGCCAGCAGTTCCCCCATCGGGGCGCGCACAGATACGCAGTATTTT. Translated, it gives CASSSPIGARTDTQYF.

CDR3 nucleotide sequence: TGTGCCACCAGCCGGGCGGGCGGGGGCACAGATACGCAGTATTTT. Its protein product is CATSRAGGGTDTQYF. The V and J genes are TRBV15 and TRBJ2-3; maybe TRBD2 (6 bases). Trimming shortened V by 5 bases and J by 1 base, and 13 bases separated the two germline ends. From germline, CDR1 is LNHNV and CDR2 YYDKDF (reference sequence). This CDR3 is 15 amino acids long.

J is TRBJ1-6 and V is TRBV10-3; TRBD1 is a possible D gene (6 bases). Germline CDR1 reads ENHRY; CDR2 reads SYGVKD. CDR3 length equals 12 residues. Trimming took off 6 bases at V and 10 bases at J, with 10 bases between the two ends. The CDR3 sequence is CAIRDSNSPLHF. The CDR3 region has the DNA TGTGCCATCAGGGACAGTAACTCACCCCTCCACTTT.

The chain recombines TRBV11-1 with TRBJ1-2; D is perhaps TRBD1 (5 bases). The V end was cut by 5 bases, the J end by 8 bases, with 18 bases between. The CDR3 runs 14 residues. CDR1 SGHAT and CDR2 FQDESV come from the germline V gene (reference sequence). DNA of the CDR3: TGTGCCAGCAGCCAGGGCCATCTTTCTCGGGGCTACACCTTC. It is translated as CASSQGHLSRGYTF.

This chain connects TRBV5-1 to TRBJ1-6; the D is unclear. This CDR3 spans 14 amino acids. V lost 4 bases and J lost 6, with 11 bases in between. Germline CDR1 is SGHRS and CDR2 is YFSETQ. CDR3 region: CASSVDGSNSPLHF. CDR3 nucleotides: TGCGCCAGCAGCGTGGACGGGAGTAATTCACCCCTCCACTTT.

The J gene is TRBJ1-3, the V gene TRBV10-3; tentative D call: TRBD1 (5 bases). The CDR3 length is 16 residues. In germline, CDR1 is ENHRY, CDR2 SYGVKD. Trimming left V 8 bases short and J 0 bases short, with 17 bases between. The CDR3 DNA reads as TGTGCCATCTATTTCCGGGACCATGGCTCTGGAAACACCATATATTTT. Translation: CAIYFRDHGSGNTIYF.

The chain is built from TRBV27 and TRBJ1-2, with TRBD1 identical over 9 bases. This CDR3 has 15 residues. The germline V gene has CDR1 MNHEY and CDR2 SMNVEV (reference sequence). J was trimmed by 9 bases and V by 3 bases; bases with no gene match: 11. The CDR3 sequence: CASSFSARDRESYTF. The CDR3 nucleotides read TGTGCCAGCAGTTTCTCCGCTCGGGACAGGGAAAGCTACACCTTC.